Below are 25 T cell receptor beta chains sequenced from a single sample in a study of molecular identifiers for immune sequencing clone quantification. Each CDR3 protein gets one entry after TCRdb re-called the PCR reads with MiXCR. In the table there are some 59,000 distinct CDR3 sequences, about 25% of which are singletons. The sample taken for sequencing was naive CD8+ T cells from blood, with Jurkat cell RNA spiked in. Subset described: FACS-sorted CD8+CD4-CCR7+CD45RA+ naive T cells. The source of these receptors is a human donor in good health. Some libraries in this study had Jurkat cell RNA spiked in.

This clonotype was recorded many times. The chain has TRBV7-9 and TRBJ1-1, with 7 nucleotides matching TRBD1. Germline CDR1 and CDR2: SEHNR and FQNEAQ (reference sequence). This CDR3 is built from 13 residues. The V segment lost 7 bases and the J segment 8 bases; nucleotides outside the gene matches: 10. The CDR3 here is CASTLGQRLEAFF. The CDR3 region has the DNA TGTGCCAGCACCCTGGGACAGCGGTTGGAAGCTTTCTTT.

The sample holds many counts of this clonotype. The chain couples TRBV24-1 to TRBJ2-2; 8 bases fit TRBD2. CDR1 and CDR2 (germline): KGHDR, SFDVKD. Trimming at V came to 0 bases and at J to 6 bases, leaving 11 bases not matched to a gene. The CDR3 runs to 18 residues. CDR3 in DNA: TGTGCCACCAGTGATTTGGGGCTAGCGGGCTCGGTCCCCGGGGAGCTGTTTTTT. This sequence encodes CATSDLGLAGSVPGELFF.

V and J are TRBV20-1 and TRBJ2-1; 8 bases align to TRBD1. The ends lost 3 bases at V and 6 bases at J; junction bases unmatched: 7. CDR3 length: 14 amino acids. CDR1 is DFQATT, CDR2 SNEGSKA, per germline (reference sequence). This chain's CDR3 is CSASWAGGINEQFF. The CDR3 bases are TGCAGTGCTAGTTGGGCAGGGGGCATCAATGAGCAGTTCTTC.

The chain couples TRBV27 to TRBJ2-7; no clear D. V lost 3 bases and J lost 5, with 8 bases in between. The CDR3 runs 12 residues. Germline-derived CDR1 and CDR2 are MNHEY and SMNVEV (reference sequence). CDR3 residues: CASSFLGDEQYF. The CDR3 region has the DNA TGTGCCAGCAGTTTCCTCGGAGACGAGCAGTACTTC.

As to this clonotype: Sequence at one end of the junction differs from germline and may be a read error. The genes are TRBV28 and TRBJ1-1, with D hard to call. Germline V gene data show CDR1 as MDHEN and CDR2 as SYDVKM. The CDR3 extends over 12 amino acids. CDR3 amino acids: CASSLVNTEALF. Here the CDR3 DNA reads TGTGCCAGCAGTTTGGTGAACACTGAAGCTCTCTTT.

The sample holds many counts of this clonotype. V is TRBV29-1 and J is TRBJ1-3; D is unresolved. Germline CDR1 is SQVTM and CDR2 is ANQGSEA. This CDR3 is built from 12 residues. V was cut by 5 bases and J by 4 bases, with 9 bases left in between. CDR3 in amino acids: CSVRVSGNTIYF. CDR3 nucleotide sequence: TGCAGCGTTCGCGTGTCCGGAAACACCATATATTTT.

V usage is TRBV4-3 and J usage is TRBJ2-2, with D perhaps TRBD2 (5 bases). Germline-derived CDR1 and CDR2 are LGHNA and YSLEER. Trimming left V 0 bases short and J 5 bases short, with 13 bases between. The CDR3 is 16 residues long. CDR3 sequence reads: CASSQELASRTGELFF. The DNA for the CDR3 is TGCGCCAGCAGCCAAGAACTGGCTAGCCGTACCGGGGAGCTGTTTTTT.

This clonotype has more than one count but fewer than ten. The chain uses TRBV7-9 and TRBJ2-1; tentatively, D is TRBD2 (5 bases). Germline CDR1 is SEHNR and CDR2 is FQNEAQ (reference sequence). V was cut by 5 bases and J by 6 bases, with 14 bases left in between. The CDR3 extends over 14 amino acids. DNA of the CDR3: TGTGCCAGCAGCCCACAAACTAGGATCAATGAGCAGTTCTTC. Its translation is CASSPQTRINEQFF.

In this sample, this clonotype turned up many times. This rearrangement joins TRBV7-2 to TRBJ1-1, with TRBD1 as a possible D gene (5 bases). The germline V gene has CDR1 SGHTA and CDR2 FQGNSA. V was trimmed by 1 base and J by 4 bases, leaving 13 bases between them. The CDR3 is 15 residues long. CDR3 sequence: CASSLESMQGTEAFF. The CDR3 DNA sequence: TGTGCCAGCAGCTTAGAGAGCATGCAGGGCACTGAAGCTTTCTTT.

This clonotype was counted at least ten times. The V gene is TRBV29-1, the J gene TRBJ1-1; 8 nucleotides align to TRBD1. The CDR3 totals 12 residues. V lost 6 bases to trimming and J lost 6 bases; unmatched junction nucleotides: 6. Germline V gene sequence: CDR1 SQVTM, CDR2 ANQGSEA. The CDR3 DNA follows: TGCAGCGTCGACAGGGGAGGACCTGAAGCTTTCTTT. Protein: CSVDRGGPEAFF. Full variable domain (rest looked up from reference TRBV29-1 and TRBJ1-1): SAVISQKPSRDICQRGTSLTIQCQVDSQVTMMFWYRQQPGQSLTLIATANQGSEATYESGFVIDKFPISRPNLTFSTLTVSNMSPEDSSIYLCSVDRGGPEAFFGQGTRLTVV.

This clonotype has only one observation. A much larger clone differs from this one at a single base, so this may be a read error. The chain is built from TRBV18 and TRBJ1-1; the D gene is possibly TRBD1 (5 bases). Looked up from germline, CDR1 is KGHSH and CDR2 is LQKENI. The CDR3 loop spans 14 amino acids. CDR3 nucleotide sequence: TGTGCCAGCTCACCACCAGGGGTGAGCACTGAAGTTTTCTTT. It translates to CASSPPGVSTEVFF.

This clonotype came up many times. The V call is TRBV14, the J call TRBJ1-3, with D tentatively TRBD1 (5 bases). Germline V lookup: CDR1 SGHDN, CDR2 FVKESK. The CDR3 consists of 15 residues. The ends were cut back, 1 base at V and 7 bases at J, with 14 bases in the middle. The CDR3 DNA reads TGTGCCAGCAGCCAAGCTCCCGGGACCTGGAACACCATATATTTT. Amino acids: CASSQAPGTWNTIYF.

With respect to this clonotype: A much larger clone sits a single nucleotide away, making a read error possible. The chain links TRBV12-5 to TRBJ1-3; 9 nucleotides line up with TRBD1. The CDR3 sequence is 15 residues long. In germline, CDR1 is LGHNT, CDR2 FRNRAP. V lost 3 bases, J lost 4 bases, and 4 bases stayed unmatched. DNA for the CDR3: TGTGCTAGTGGTTTTGGGACAGGGTCCGGAAACACCATATATTTT. It encodes CASGFGTGSGNTIYF.

The table lists this clonotype with many counts. The rearrangement links TRBV2 to TRBJ1-5; D gene ambiguous. Per the germline V gene, CDR1 is SNHLY and CDR2 is FYNNEI. Trimming cost V 4 bases and J 0 bases, with 10 bases left between them. This CDR3 has 15 residues. CDR3 region: CASSGVTHSNQPQHF. The DNA for the CDR3 is TGTGCCAGCAGTGGGGTGACACATAGCAATCAGCCCCAGCATTTT.

Remarks on this clonotype: A much larger clone lies a single base off, so this may be a read error. The chain links TRBV4-2 to TRBJ1-1; D is ambiguous. Germline loops: CDR1 LGHNA, CDR2 YNFKEQ. CDR3 length: 13 residues. The V and J ends lost 9 bases and 2 bases respectively, with 13 bases between them. The CDR3 region is CASRPGPNTEAFF. The CDR3 DNA reads TGTGCCAGTCGCCCTGGGCCTAACACTGAAGCTTTCTTT.

Comment on this clonotype: The junction departs from germline at one end; a sequencing error may be responsible. The chain carries TRBV30 and TRBJ1-5; D may be TRBD1 (5 bases). The CDR3 has 13 residues. Germline CDR1 reads GTSNPN; CDR2 reads SVGIG (reference sequence). CDR3 amino acids: CAWSPGAYQPPHF. For the CDR3, the DNA is TGTGCCTGGAGTCCCGGGGCCTATCAGCCCCCGCATTTT.

This clonotype showed up many times. The rearrangement links TRBV14 to TRBJ1-1; weak D call: TRBD1 (5 bases). The V gene lost 6 bases and the J gene lost 6 bases, with 14 bases spanning the gap. CDR1 and CDR2 (germline): SGHDN, FVKESK. This CDR3 has 13 residues. CDR3 nucleotide sequence: TGTGCCAGCAGTCTGGGGGTTAGGCCTGAAGCTTTCTTT. Amino acids: CASSLGVRPEAFF.

This clonotype was observed many times. V usage is TRBV30 and J usage is TRBJ2-7, with D perhaps matching TRBD1 or TRBD2 (5 bases each). The CDR3 has 14 residues. V was pared by 5 bases and J by 1 base, with 15 bases between. The germline CDR1 and CDR2 sequences are GTSNPN and SVGIG (reference sequence). In DNA form, the CDR3 reads TGTGCCTGGGGACCCGGGACGGCATCCTACGAGCAGTACTTC. Amino acid sequence: CAWGPGTASYEQYF. The full variable domain, its missing parts supplied by reference TRBV30 and TRBJ2-7, is SQTIHQWPATLVQPVGSPLSLECTVEGTSNPNLYWYRQAAGRGLQLLFYSVGIGQISSEVPQNLSASRPQDRQFILSSKKLLLSDSGFYLCAWGPGTASYEQYFGPGTRLTVT.

This clonotype was seen at least ten times. The chain recombines TRBV27 with TRBJ2-7, with TRBD1 as a possible D gene (5 bases). Trimming pared 3 bases from V and 3 bases from J, leaving 9 bases between. The germline V gene has CDR1 MNHEY and CDR2 SMNVEV (reference sequence). The CDR3 sequence is 13 residues long. The CDR3 sequence: CASSLGPNYEQYF. DNA for the CDR3: TGTGCCAGCAGTTTGGGGCCCAACTACGAGCAGTACTTC.

This clonotype was found many times. This chain joins TRBV12-3 or TRBV12-4 and TRBJ2-3, with D maybe TRBD2 (6 bases). CDR3 size: 13 residues. V shed 6 bases and J shed 4 bases, with 11 bases lying between them. The CDR3 nucleotides read TGTGCCAGCAGCCGCGGGGCGGCAGATACGCAGTATTTT. Protein product: CASSRGAADTQYF.

Note on this clonotype: This clone may be a read error of a much larger clone one base away. V and J are TRBV7-9 and TRBJ1-2; unclear D gene. Germline-derived CDR1 and CDR2 are SEHNR and FQNEAQ (reference sequence). The CDR3 consists of 15 residues. CDR3 nucleotide sequence: TGTGCCCGCAGCTTAGTGAACAGCGCTAACTATGGCTACACCTTC. Translation: CARSLVNSANYGYTF.

The chain joins TRBV19 to TRBJ2-3; D uncertain. The V gene's germline CDR1 is LNHDA and CDR2 SQIVND (reference sequence). CDR3 length: 15 amino acids. V lost 5 bases to trimming and J lost 2 bases, with 14 bases between them. The CDR3 is CASSFSLYATDTQYF. In DNA form, the CDR3 reads TGTGCCAGTAGTTTCTCCCTCTACGCCACAGATACGCAGTATTTT.

Many counts were recorded for this clonotype. The chain has TRBV7-9 and TRBJ1-3; D not certain. The CDR3 has 14 amino acids. Germline V CDR1 and CDR2: SEHNR, FQNEAQ (reference sequence). V dropped 10 bases and J dropped 1 base, with 14 bases sitting between them. The CDR3 is CATPTQASGNTIYF. CDR3 in DNA: TGTGCCACCCCGACGCAGGCTTCTGGAAACACCATATATTTT.

On this clonotype: A much larger clone differs by one base, so this may be a read error. CDR3 region: CAGYGGAGANVLTF. In DNA form, the CDR3 reads TGTGCCGGCTATGGTGGGGCTGGGGCCAACGTCCTGACTTTC. The rearrangement joins TRBV28 to TRBJ2-6; D is uncertain. The CDR3 contains 14 residues. Germline V gives CDR1 MDHEN, CDR2 SYDVKM. V was cut by 11 bases and J by 2 bases, with 13 bases left in between.

Regarding this clonotype: Its ends do not fully match the called genes, so a read error is possible. The chain combines TRBV19 with TRBJ2-5; D is unresolved. The germline V gene has CDR1 LNHDA and CDR2 SQIVND (reference sequence). The CDR3 has 11 residues. The CDR3 protein is CATVELGTQYF. The CDR3 nucleotides read TGCGCCACCGTCGAGCTGGGGACCCAGTACTTC.